One T cell receptor beta chain is described in this entry. It lacks a known antigen. Per-nucleotide qualities are absent, and no much larger clonotype sits a single base away. The time point label for this specimen denotes: baseline before first vaccination. The vaccinee samples were drawn from two UK trials, COV001 and COV002, one of which was a single-blind randomized controlled phase 2/3 trial testing AZD1222 (ChAdOx1 nCoV-19) in healthy adults. For TCRbeta chain sequencing, PBMC samples from trial participants were taken at day 0 and at day 28 after the second dose. The CDR3 regions of human TCRbeta chains were analyzed by immunosequencing. The paper's data handling went like this. Repertoire TCRs were matched against a reference library of SARS-CoV-2-specific TCRs generated with the MIRA antigen-specificity platform. Breadth meant the fraction of unique TCRs that were SARS-CoV-2-associated, whereas depth meant the fraction of total T cells that were SARS-CoV-2-associated. Using the MIRA data, each spike-specific TCR was mapped to the spike region that the TCR reacts to and placed in a CD4 or CD8 class. Log10-transformed breadth and depth values were compared by one-way ANOVA with Sidak's multiple comparisons tests. The clones in this table, taken by TCRdb from immuneACCESS, are in-frame only. Not every clone is retained; where verified, under half of the shortfall comes from an unresolved V gene, and the cause of the rest is unknown. V, J and clone size reflect that table, while D and trimming were determined from the DNA. In all, the sample holds approximately 130,000 clones, and roughly 92% of those were seen once. The top ten clonotypes cover about 1% of the sample.

Trimming takes 4 bases off V and 0 bases off J; junction bases not matched to a gene: 5. Measured from the cysteine to the phenylalanine, the CDR3 is 15 residues long. Only CDR3 DNA remains: 45 bases, in frame from the first base. Taken from the germline V gene (reference sequence), the CDR1 and CDR2 loops are GTSNPN and SVGIG. The source of the sample is a study of T cell responses to AZD1222 COVID-19 vaccine (dated by TCRdb to the early 2020s). About the investigation overall: Because spike-specific TCR depth and breadth did not differ between the two schedules, AZD1222 recipients who got a second dose at roughly 4 weeks were pooled with those who got a second dose at roughly 12 weeks. A total of approximately 240 trial participants underwent TCR sequencing, of whom around 200 received two doses of AZD1222 and around 25 received two doses of the MenACWY control vaccine. Trial participants were enrolled by age into subgroups of 18-55, 56-69 and 70-plus years, and around 150, 29 and 61 TCR-sequenced participants, respectively, were included in these subgroups. The paper's findings and limits, for the study overall: Because no samples from the day 14 peak response were available, repertoires could be characterized only after the peak T cell response. Only five or six AZD1222 recipients were SARS-CoV-2 seropositive at baseline, limiting conclusions about previously exposed vaccinees. Participants were mostly white British and included more females than males, and it was suggested by the authors that clonal diversity may have been underestimated. Nearly half of unique spike-specific TCRs reportedly recognized epitopes outside regions mutated in the B.1.351 and B.1.1.7 variants. The 56-69-year group was small, and its depth increase did not reach significance, likely because of low power. After two AZD1222 doses, both the breadth and the depth of spike-specific TCRs were significantly higher than at day 0 and than in MenACWY recipients. The whole spike protein was spanned by vaccine-associated CD4 TCRs, and dominant responses were seen in regions 160-218 and 743-854.

The input for sequencing was peripheral blood, taken on day 0 of AZD1222 vaccination. The chain couples TRBV30 to TRBJ1-4; 7 central bases correspond to TRBD1. This TCR was sampled from an adult in good health. The bases are TGTGCCTGGAACCCTGGGACAGCAACTAATGAAAAACTGTTTTTT. This sequence encodes CAWNPGTATNEKLFF.